These 23 T cell receptor beta chains were sequenced from one sample in a study of monozygotic twins with inflammatory bowel disease. TCRdb re-called the 5' RACE reads and gives one entry per CDR3 protein, without DNA. This sample's clone table lists hundreds of thousands of distinct CDR3 sequences. The specimen was blood. All receptors come from a human donor with ulcerative colitis or Crohn's disease, or a healthy co-twin of an affected twin (not recorded which).

V is TRBV10-3 and J is TRBJ1-1; the TRBD1 assignment by TCRdb is unverifiable without DNA. The CDR3 length is 13 residues. CDR1 is ENHRY, CDR2 SYGVKD, per germline. Here the CDR3 reads CAISEGGNTEAFF.

This rearrangement joins TRBV6-1 to TRBJ1-5; TCRdb designates TRBD1, a call that cannot be tested without DNA. The germline gives CDR1 MNHNS, CDR2 SASEGT. CDR3 length: 14 amino acids. The CDR3 is CASKVQQGSQPQYF.

The chain recombines TRBV3-1 with TRBJ1-5; TCRdb selects TRBD1, and the lack of DNA leaves this call unchecked. This CDR3 spans 14 amino acids. Germline-derived CDR1 and CDR2 are LGHDT and YNNKEL (reference sequence). This chain's CDR3 is CASSRRGQGQPQHF.

The chain combines TRBV28 with TRBJ2-1; as DNA is missing, the TRBD1 call by TCRdb cannot be tested. Germline assignment: CDR1 MDHEN and CDR2 SYDVKM. The CDR3 consists of 13 residues. The CDR3 region is CASRPTGGKKQFF.

This chain uses TRBV7-2 with TRBJ1-1. This CDR3 is built from 14 residues. CDR1 and CDR2 (germline): SGHTA, FQGNSA. The CDR3 is CASSIDRRGTEAFF.

This chain joins TRBV20-1 and TRBJ1-1; TCRdb's D call, TRBD1, is unchecked because there is no DNA. The CDR3 runs 13 residues. The germline V gene encodes CDR1 DFQATT and CDR2 SNEGSKA (reference sequence). This CDR3 is CSASTGGPTEAFF.

The chain carries TRBV6-2 or TRBV6-3 and TRBJ1-2. This CDR3 is built from 17 residues. Germline CDR1 MNHEY, CDR2 SVGEGT. This chain's CDR3 is CASSYPDLAETNYGYTF.

The chain carries TRBV23-1 and TRBJ2-7; the TCRdb D gene call, TRBD1, has no DNA to confirm it. TRBV23-1 has ORF status, its function being uncertain. This CDR3 spans 17 amino acids. CDR3 residues: CASSQTPRDRILYEQYF.

The V gene is TRBV5-4, the J gene TRBJ2-1; the D call of TRBD1 rests on TCRdb alone, since no DNA is present to check it. This CDR3 has 15 residues. From germline, CDR1 is SGHNT and CDR2 YYREEE (reference sequence). The CDR3 protein is CASSLADRGRNEQFF.

The V and J genes are TRBV5-8 and TRBJ2-4. The CDR3 totals 13 residues. Germline CDR1 SGHTS, CDR2 YDEGEE. This CDR3 reads CASMNLMGNMQYF.

This chain uses TRBV5-1 with TRBJ2-3. Germline CDR1 SGHRS, CDR2 YFSETQ. The CDR3 is 13 residues long. CDR3: CASSLDFRDTQYF.

This chain links TRBV7-3 with TRBJ2-3; the D call from TCRdb, TRBD2, cannot be confirmed without DNA. The length of the CDR3 is 17 residues. In germline, CDR1 is SGHTA, CDR2 FQGTGA. CDR3 loop: CASSLIPTSGGTDTQYF.

This rearrangement joins TRBV19 to TRBJ1-6; TCRdb's assignment of TRBD1 cannot be checked, as there is no DNA. From germline, CDR1 is LNHDA and CDR2 SQIVND (reference sequence). This CDR3 comprises 14 residues. CDR3 residues: CASSMGQFNSPLHF.

The chain employs TRBV15 and TRBJ1-1. From germline, CDR1 is LNHNV and CDR2 YYDKDF (reference sequence). The CDR3 is 13 residues long. CDR3 amino acids: CAASVRVGTEAFF. Looking up the rest from reference TRBV15 and TRBJ1-1 gives the full variable domain: DAMVIQNPRYQVTQFGKPVTLSCSQTLNHNVMYWYQQKSSQAPKLLFHYYDKDFNNEADTPDNFQSRRPNTSFCFLDIRSPGLGDTAMYLCAASVRVGTEAFFGQGTRLTVV.

V gene TRBV24-1 combines with J gene TRBJ2-5; without DNA, the TCRdb call of TRBD2 cannot be checked. The CDR3 sequence is 15 residues long. CDR1 and CDR2 (germline): KGHDR, SFDVKD. CDR3 amino acids: CATSAGGAGEETQYF.

This chain's CDR3 is CASNKRAGNTIYF. The chain carries TRBV12-3 or TRBV12-4 and TRBJ1-3. The CDR3 extends over 13 amino acids.

The genes are TRBV5-1 and TRBJ2-5; TCRdb proposes TRBD2, but this gene call is untestable without DNA. The CDR3 consists of 14 residues. Looked up from germline, CDR1 is SGHRS and CDR2 is YFSETQ. CDR3 protein: CASSSRGAGETQYF.

This chain joins TRBV19 and TRBJ2-6; lacking DNA, the TRBD1 call made by TCRdb goes unchecked. The CDR3 extends over 16 amino acids. CDR1 is LNHDA, CDR2 SQIVND, per germline (reference sequence). CDR3 region: CASSRKGRAGANVLTF.

The chain has TRBV9 and TRBJ2-1; TCRdb proposes TRBD1, but this gene call is untestable without DNA. This CDR3 spans 16 amino acids. The germline gives CDR1 SGDLS, CDR2 YYNGEE. CDR3: CASSVGFQGSYNEQFF.

V gene TRBV7-3 combines with J gene TRBJ2-1; TCRdb calls TRBD2, which cannot be checked without DNA. CDR3 length: 15 amino acids. Germline V gene lookup returns CDR1 SGHTA and CDR2 FQGTGA. CDR3 loop: CASSYEAGDLNEQFF. The whole variable domain, filled in from reference TRBV7-3 and TRBJ2-1, reads GAGVSQTPSNKVTEKGKYVELRCDPISGHTALYWYRQSLGQGPEFLIYFQGTGAADDSGLPNDRFFAVRPEGSVSTLKIQRTERGDSAVYLCASSYEAGDLNEQFFGPGTRLTVL.

The CDR3 sequence: CASSVRRDLYNEQFF. This chain joins TRBV12-3 or TRBV12-4 and TRBJ2-1. CDR3 length equals 15 residues.

This chain joins TRBV20-1 and TRBJ2-1; lacking DNA, the TRBD2 call made by TCRdb goes unchecked. The germline gives CDR1 DFQATT, CDR2 SNEGSKA (reference sequence). The CDR3 totals 11 residues. The CDR3 protein is CSASTSGVQFF.

This chain joins TRBV5-4 and TRBJ2-1; the TCRdb D gene call, TRBD2, has no DNA to confirm it. Germline assignment: CDR1 SGHNT and CDR2 YYREEE (reference sequence). The CDR3 contains 15 residues. This CDR3 is CASSRGWGSYNEQFF. Complete variable domain (other parts from reference TRBV5-4 and TRBJ2-1): ETGVTQSPTHLIKTRGQQVTLRCSSQSGHNTVSWYQQALGQGPQFIFQYYREEENGRGNFPPRFSGLQFPNYSSELNVNALELDDSALYLCASSRGWGSYNEQFFGPGTRLTVL.